These T cell receptor beta chains were read from a single sample in a study of blood T cell repertoires in COVID-19. TCRdb's table, derived via immunoSEQ multiplex PCR, lists solely in-frame clones and lacks some. The data contain approximately 230,000 clones, about 89% of them singletons. The sequencing input was PBMCs or T cells enriched from blood (not recorded which). Every receptor here comes from a woman aged 30 to 39 who had recovered from COVID-19. Both conserved end residues are part of each CDR3. The order of the fields is V gene, J gene, clone size, D gene, CDR3 DNA, CDR3 protein. A D gene is named only where the DNA matches it firmly. Only part of the rows carry a size: once, few, many, or a class if the clone is expanded.

V gene: TRBV5-1; J gene: TRBJ2-7; clone size: -; D gene: TRBD1; CDR3 DNA: TGCGCCAGCAGCTTAGGCGGACAGGGCTACGAGCAGTACTTC; CDR3 protein: CASSLGGQGYEQYF
V gene: TRBV7-3; J gene: TRBJ1-2; clone size: -; D gene: -; CDR3 DNA: TGTGCCAGCAGCCTACGACCCGGACAGCGGGGAACCTATGGCTACACCTTC; CDR3 protein: CASSLRPGQRGTYGYTF
V gene: TRBV2; J gene: TRBJ1-2; clone size: once; D gene: -; CDR3 DNA: TGTGCCAGCAGCCAGGACACGTATGGCTACACCTTC; CDR3 protein: CASSQDTYGYTF
V gene: TRBV4-3; J gene: TRBJ2-7; clone size: -; D gene: -; CDR3 DNA: TGCGCCAGCAGCCAAGACTTTGGCGGCAAATACTACGAGCAGTACTTC; CDR3 protein: CASSQDFGGKYYEQYF
V gene: TRBV15; J gene: TRBJ1-1; clone size: -; D gene: -; CDR3 DNA: TGTGCCACCACGGTCGGGGGGCTCTCACACACTGAAGCTTTCTTT; CDR3 protein: CATTVGGLSHTEAFF
V gene: TRBV24-1; J gene: TRBJ2-3; clone size: -; D gene: -; CDR3 DNA: TGTGCCACCTATGGGGCCTTAAGGGCCAACACAGATACGCAGTATTTT; CDR3 protein: CATYGALRANTDTQYF
V gene: TRBV24-1; J gene: TRBJ2-5; clone size: -; D gene: -; CDR3 DNA: TGTGCCACCAGTGATGGGCCCCAAGAGACCCAGTACTTC; CDR3 protein: CATSDGPQETQYF
V gene: TRBV4-1; J gene: TRBJ2-5; clone size: -; D gene: -; CDR3 DNA: TGCGCCAGCAGCTCTCGGGGAGGACAAGAGACCCAGTACTTC; CDR3 protein: CASSSRGGQETQYF
V gene: TRBV28; J gene: TRBJ2-7; clone size: few; D gene: -; CDR3 DNA: TGTGCCAGCAGTTTTTTCAGGAACGAGCAGTACTTC; CDR3 protein: CASSFFRNEQYF
V gene: TRBV7-8; J gene: TRBJ2-7; clone size: once; D gene: -; CDR3 DNA: TGTGCCAGCAGCTTACAGACAGCAGCAGAGCAGTACTTC; CDR3 protein: CASSLQTAAEQYF
V gene: TRBV24-1; J gene: TRBJ2-7; clone size: -; D gene: TRBD1; CDR3 DNA: TGTGCCACCAGTGATTGGACAGGGGGCAACGAGCAGTACTTC; CDR3 protein: CATSDWTGGNEQYF
V gene: TRBV5-5; J gene: TRBJ1-2; clone size: -; D gene: TRBD1; CDR3 DNA: TGTGCCAGCAGCTCCCCAGACAGGGATTATGGCTACACCTTC; CDR3 protein: CASSSPDRDYGYTF
V gene: TRBV20-1; J gene: TRBJ2-7; clone size: -; D gene: -; CDR3 DNA: TGCAGTGCTAGTATTACAGGGCTACCCTACGAGCAGTACTTC; CDR3 protein: CSASITGLPYEQYF
V gene: TRBV7-2; J gene: TRBJ2-1; clone size: -; D gene: TRBD2; CDR3 DNA: TGTGCCAGCAGCTTACCGAGACTAGCAGACAATGAGCAGTTCTTC; CDR3 protein: CASSLPRLADNEQFF
V gene: TRBV4-2; J gene: TRBJ2-7; clone size: -; D gene: TRBD2; CDR3 DNA: TGTGCCAGCAGCCTGACCTTAGCGGGGAGAGTCTCCTACGAGCAGTACTTC; CDR3 protein: CASSLTLAGRVSYEQYF
V gene: TRBV7-2; J gene: TRBJ2-1; clone size: -; D gene: -; CDR3 DNA: TGTGCCAGCAGCTTAGCGACATTCAATGAGCAGTTCTTC; CDR3 protein: CASSLATFNEQFF
V gene: TRBV7-8; J gene: TRBJ1-5; clone size: -; D gene: -; CDR3 DNA: TGTGCCAGCAGCCGATACTTTGACAGCCCCAATCAGCCCCAGCATTTT; CDR3 protein: CASSRYFDSPNQPQHF
V gene: TRBV30; J gene: TRBJ2-7; clone size: -; D gene: TRBD1; CDR3 DNA: TGTGCCTGGAGTACAGGGGGCTTAGGCTACGAGCAGTACTTC; CDR3 protein: CAWSTGGLGYEQYF
V gene: TRBV10-3; J gene: TRBJ2-7; clone size: -; D gene: -; CDR3 DNA: TGTGCCATCAGGATGGACAGCGAGCCTACCTACGAGCAGTACTTC; CDR3 protein: CAIRMDSEPTYEQYF
V gene: TRBV14; J gene: TRBJ1-3; clone size: -; D gene: -; CDR3 DNA: TGTGCCAGCAGCGCCCGAAGGTCAGGGAACACCATATATTTT; CDR3 protein: CASSARRSGNTIYF
V gene: TRBV28; J gene: TRBJ1-1; clone size: -; D gene: -; CDR3 DNA: TGTGCCAGCCCCGGGGGAGTGGGGAACACTGAAGCTTTCTTT; CDR3 protein: CASPGGVGNTEAFF
V gene: TRBV3-1/TRBV3-2; J gene: TRBJ1-1; clone size: -; D gene: -; CDR3 DNA: TGTGCCAGCAGCCAAGAGGCAGGCTTGAACACTGAAGCTTTCTTT; CDR3 protein: CASSQEAGLNTEAFF
V gene: TRBV24-1; J gene: TRBJ1-6; clone size: -; D gene: TRBD1; CDR3 DNA: TGTGCCACCAGTGAAGGGACAGGGGACAATTCACCCCTCCACTTT; CDR3 protein: CATSEGTGDNSPLHF
V gene: TRBV2; J gene: TRBJ1-5; clone size: -; D gene: -; CDR3 DNA: TGTGCCAGCATTCGGGGAATCGGGCAGCCCCAGCATTTT; CDR3 protein: CASIRGIGQPQHF
V gene: TRBV28; J gene: TRBJ2-7; clone size: -; D gene: -; CDR3 DNA: TGTGCCAGCAGGACTCGATCGGGACTCCTAGCCTACGAGCAGTACTTC; CDR3 protein: CASRTRSGLLAYEQYF
V gene: TRBV28; J gene: TRBJ2-7; clone size: once; D gene: -; CDR3 DNA: TGTGCCAGCAGACCTGACAGCTACGAGCAGTACTTC; CDR3 protein: CASRPDSYEQYF
V gene: TRBV6-2/TRBV6-3; J gene: TRBJ2-7; clone size: many; D gene: TRBD2; CDR3 DNA: TGTGCCAGCAGTTATGGGACTAGCTCCTACGAGCAGTACTTC; CDR3 protein: CASSYGTSSYEQYF
V gene: TRBV7-2; J gene: TRBJ2-7; clone size: -; D gene: TRBD1; CDR3 DNA: TGTGCCAGCAGCTTCCGACAGGGGGAGGGTTTTTACGAGCAGTACTTC; CDR3 protein: CASSFRQGEGFYEQYF
V gene: TRBV7-9; J gene: TRBJ2-7; clone size: -; D gene: -; CDR3 DNA: TGTGCCAGCAGCTTAGGGGACTGGGGCGAGCAGTACTTC; CDR3 protein: CASSLGDWGEQYF
V gene: TRBV5-6; J gene: TRBJ2-3; clone size: -; D gene: -; CDR3 DNA: TGTGCCAGCAGCCCTTGGCGACTAGACACAGATACGCAGTATTTT; CDR3 protein: CASSPWRLDTDTQYF
V gene: TRBV4-1; J gene: TRBJ1-1; clone size: -; D gene: -; CDR3 DNA: TGCGCCAGCAGCCAAGACGCCCAGAGGGAGAACACTGAAGCTTTCTTT; CDR3 protein: CASSQDAQRENTEAFF
V gene: TRBV4-1; J gene: TRBJ1-1; clone size: -; D gene: -; CDR3 DNA: TGCGCCAGCAGCCCTCTTTTGGGTCACGGGGCTGAAGCTTTCTTT; CDR3 protein: CASSPLLGHGAEAFF
V gene: TRBV28; J gene: TRBJ1-1; clone size: -; D gene: TRBD1; CDR3 DNA: TGTGCCAGCAGTTTTGTTCCCGGGACAGGGGAGACTGAAGCTTTCTTT; CDR3 protein: CASSFVPGTGETEAFF
V gene: TRBV28; J gene: TRBJ1-2; clone size: -; D gene: -; CDR3 DNA: TGTGCCAGCAGGGCTCGTGGGTCCCAGGGGGGCTACACCTTC; CDR3 protein: CASRARGSQGGYTF
V gene: TRBV5-1; J gene: TRBJ1-1; clone size: once; D gene: -; CDR3 DNA: TGCGCCAGCAGCCCGGGACACCTCACTGAAGCTTTCTTT; CDR3 protein: CASSPGHLTEAFF
V gene: TRBV19; J gene: TRBJ1-5; clone size: -; D gene: -; CDR3 DNA: TGTGCCAGTAGAAAATCGACAGGCACTAGCAATCAGCCCCAGCATTTT; CDR3 protein: CASRKSTGTSNQPQHF
V gene: TRBV28; J gene: TRBJ1-5; clone size: -; D gene: -; CDR3 DNA: TGTGCCAGCACTAAAGCTTATCAGCCCCAGCATTTT; CDR3 protein: CASTKAYQPQHF
V gene: TRBV20-1; J gene: TRBJ1-2; clone size: -; D gene: -; CDR3 DNA: TGCAGTGCTAGTAGGGACTCTAACTATGGCTACACCTTC; CDR3 protein: CSASRDSNYGYTF
V gene: TRBV28; J gene: TRBJ1-2; clone size: few; D gene: TRBD1; CDR3 DNA: TGTGCCAGCAGTTTATTAGTTAGGGACAGGGGATCGGGCTACACCTTC; CDR3 protein: CASSLLVRDRGSGYTF
V gene: TRBV7-2; J gene: TRBJ1-2; clone size: -; D gene: -; CDR3 DNA: TGTGCCAGCAGCCAAGACAGGTTCTATGGCTACACCTTC; CDR3 protein: CASSQDRFYGYTF
V gene: TRBV23-1; J gene: TRBJ1-6; clone size: -; D gene: TRBD1; CDR3 DNA: TGCGCCAGCAGACCGACAGGGTATAATTCACCCCTCCACTTT; CDR3 protein: CASRPTGYNSPLHF
V gene: TRBV18; J gene: TRBJ2-1; clone size: -; D gene: TRBD1; CDR3 DNA: TGTGCCAGCTCACTAAGACAGGGCAATGAGCAGTTCTTC; CDR3 protein: CASSLRQGNEQFF
V gene: TRBV28; J gene: TRBJ2-5; clone size: -; D gene: -; CDR3 DNA: TGTGCCAGCAGTGTTATCGGACTCTACCAAGAGACCCAGTACTTC; CDR3 protein: CASSVIGLYQETQYF
V gene: TRBV7-2; J gene: TRBJ2-5; clone size: -; D gene: -; CDR3 DNA: TGTGCCAGCAGCCTATCCAAACCGTGGGACTGGGTAGAAGAGACCCAGTACTTC; CDR3 protein: CASSLSKPWDWVEETQYF
V gene: TRBV13; J gene: TRBJ1-4; clone size: once; D gene: -; CDR3 DNA: TGTGCCAGCAGCTCCCTGACAGGCGGCGAACTGTTTTTT; CDR3 protein: CASSSLTGGELFF